These T cell receptor beta chains were read from a single sample in a study of OX40 agonist ivuxolimab in advanced cancers. Measured with immunoSEQ multiplex PCR; TCRdb has only the in-frame clones, and not every one. The sample lists fewer than 90,000 clones, roughly 87% occurring once. Sample: CD4+ or CD8+ T cells sorted from blood, taken in a trial of the OX40 agonist ivuxolimab. These receptors all come from an adult with an advanced solid tumor such as melanoma, head and neck, liver or kidney cancer. CDR3s include the opening cysteine and the closing phenylalanine or tryptophan. The order of the fields is J gene, V gene, clone size, D gene, CDR3 DNA, CDR3 protein. A D gene is named only where the DNA matches it firmly. Only some rows state a clone size, as once, few, many or a class for expanded clones.

j_gene: TRBJ1-1
v_gene: TRBV6-5
abundance: -
d_gene: -
CDR3nt: TGTGCCAGCAGTTACTCGTGGGGGATGAACACTGAAGCTTTCTTT
CDR3aa: CASSYSWGMNTEAFF

j_gene: TRBJ2-7
v_gene: TRBV6-1
abundance: -
d_gene: -
CDR3nt: TGTGCCAGCAGCCCCCCCACCTACGAGCAGTACTTC
CDR3aa: CASSPPTYEQYF

j_gene: TRBJ1-2
v_gene: TRBV30
abundance: -
d_gene: -
CDR3nt: TGTGCCTGGAACTGGGAGGTGGGCTATGGCTACACCTTC
CDR3aa: CAWNWEVGYGYTF

j_gene: TRBJ2-7
v_gene: TRBV7-9
abundance: many
d_gene: -
CDR3nt: TGTGCCAGCAGCTTCCGGGAAACGTCCTACGAGCAGTACTTC
CDR3aa: CASSFRETSYEQYF

j_gene: TRBJ2-3
v_gene: TRBV5-1
abundance: -
d_gene: -
CDR3nt: TGCGCCAGCAGCTTAGAAGGACCCCTAGGGGATACGCAGTATTTT
CDR3aa: CASSLEGPLGDTQYF

j_gene: TRBJ1-4
v_gene: TRBV19
abundance: once
d_gene: -
CDR3nt: TGTGCCAGTAGGCACACAGGGACTAATGAAAAACTGTTTTTT
CDR3aa: CASRHTGTNEKLFF

j_gene: TRBJ2-5
v_gene: TRBV7-2
abundance: once
d_gene: -
CDR3nt: TGTGCCAGCAGCCCCTCGCGTGCTGAGGAGACCCAGTACTTC
CDR3aa: CASSPSRAEETQYF

j_gene: TRBJ2-3
v_gene: TRBV9
abundance: -
d_gene: -
CDR3nt: TGTGCCAGCAGCTCCGAGAACACAGATATGCAGTATTTT
CDR3aa: CASSSENTDMQYF

j_gene: TRBJ1-1
v_gene: TRBV9
abundance: -
d_gene: TRBD1
CDR3nt: TGTGCCAGCAGCGCCAGGGGGGGTACGGACACTGAAGCTTTCTTT
CDR3aa: CASSARGGTDTEAFF

j_gene: TRBJ2-1
v_gene: TRBV29-1
abundance: -
d_gene: -
CDR3nt: TGCAGCGTTGCTAACTATGAGCAGTTCTTC
CDR3aa: CSVANYEQFF

j_gene: TRBJ2-7
v_gene: TRBV19
abundance: -
d_gene: TRBD1
CDR3nt: TGTGCCAGTAGTATAGTTCCCGACAGGGCTTACGAGCAGTACTTC
CDR3aa: CASSIVPDRAYEQYF

j_gene: TRBJ2-6
v_gene: TRBV29-1
abundance: few
d_gene: -
CDR3nt: TGCAGCACAACGGAGGGTTCTGGGGCCAACGTCCTGACTTTC
CDR3aa: CSTTEGSGANVLTF

j_gene: TRBJ2-5
v_gene: TRBV4-2
abundance: few
d_gene: TRBD1
CDR3nt: TGTGCCAGCAGACCGAGGACAGGGGGCGAGGAGACCCAGTACTTC
CDR3aa: CASRPRTGGEETQYF

j_gene: TRBJ1-6
v_gene: TRBV14
abundance: medium-sized
d_gene: TRBD1
CDR3nt: TGTGCCAGCAGCTTAGACAGGGGGAATTCACCCCTCCACTTT
CDR3aa: CASSLDRGNSPLHF

j_gene: TRBJ1-2
v_gene: TRBV7-2
abundance: -
d_gene: -
CDR3nt: TGTGCCAGCAGCCAGGGGCCAGGGGTTAACTATGGCTACACCTTC
CDR3aa: CASSQGPGVNYGYTF